This TCR beta chain originates from a study of blood T cell repertoires in COVID-19. CDR1 is SQVTM and CDR2 is ANQGSEA in the germline V gene. V gave up 6 bases and J gave up 1 base, with 7 bases separating them. The CDR3 contains 12 residues. The table came from immunoSEQ multiplex PCR; TCRdb's copy has only in-frame clones and leaves some out. The sample gives 250,000 or so clones, about 85% of which show up once; about 6.2% is in the top ten. Sequencing was performed on PBMCs or T cells enriched from blood (not recorded which). The chain is built from TRBV29-1 and TRBJ1-3; no firm D call. The receptor's source is a woman aged 45 to 65 who had been exposed to COVID-19. The CDR3 DNA reads as TGCAGCGTGCAGAAGTCTGGAAACACCATATATTTT. As protein: CSVQKSGNTIYF.